A single sample is the source of the 27 T cell receptor beta chains below, sequenced in a study of cytomegalovirus exposure and HLA in healthy donors. PCR was performed using 60 Vbeta and 13 Jbeta primers. Measured with immunoSEQ multiplex PCR; TCRdb has only the in-frame clones, and not every one. The data show around 130,000 clones, with around three quarters seen just once and 4.5% to 5.5% held by the top ten. Sequenced material: PBMCs. The receptor set was obtained from a man aged 25-40 years in good health and CMV-seronegative.

The rearrangement uses TRBV28 and TRBJ1-4; 7 nucleotides line up with TRBD1. Germline V gene lookup returns CDR1 MDHEN and CDR2 SYDVKM. The CDR3 totals 14 residues. Trimming removed 5 bases from V and 2 bases from J; junction bases left unmatched: 2. The CDR3 bases are TGTGCCAGCAGTCAGACAGGGACTAATGAAAAACTGTTTTTT. Encoded protein: CASSQTGTNEKLFF.

The chain uses TRBV7-2 and TRBJ2-5; possibly TRBD2 for D (5 bases). The germline CDR1 and CDR2 sequences are SGHTA and FQGNSA. CDR3 length: 14 amino acids. V lost 2 bases and J 9 bases, leaving 16 bases between the germline ends. CDR3 residues: CASSLRTERAAQYF. CDR3 DNA sequence: TGTGCCAGCAGCTTAAGGACTGAAAGAGCAGCCCAGTACTTC.

V gene TRBV5-1 combines with J gene TRBJ2-3; a possible D gene is TRBD1 (5 bases). Trimming removed 6 bases at V and 0 bases at J, with 17 bases between. CDR3 length: 16 amino acids. Germline V gives CDR1 SGHRS, CDR2 YFSETQ. CDR3 sequence reads: CASKYLGHQSTDTQYF. The CDR3 nucleotides read TGCGCCAGCAAGTACCTTGGACACCAAAGCACAGATACGCAGTATTTT.

The rearrangement links TRBV7-9 to TRBJ1-1, with D uncertain. CDR1 is SEHNR and CDR2 is FQNEAQ in the germline V gene (reference sequence). V lost 1 base, J lost 7 bases, and 10 bases lay in between. The CDR3 sequence is 13 residues long. The CDR3 region is CASSLVTVNEAFF. In nucleotides, the CDR3 is TGTGCCAGCAGCTTAGTAACAGTTAATGAAGCTTTCTTT.

V and J are TRBV29-1 and TRBJ2-5; D gene ambiguous. The J call is in doubt because the DNA end fits TRBJ2-7 better. CDR1 and CDR2 from the germline V gene are SQVTM and ANQGSEA. This CDR3 is 12 amino acids long. The CDR3 nucleotides read TGCAGCGTTGAAGATGGAGTAGGCGAGCAGTACTTC. Translating it yields CSVEDGVGEQYF.

This chain uses TRBV5-1 with TRBJ2-7, with 8 positions matching TRBD1. The V and J ends lost 1 base and 2 bases, in that order; junction bases with no gene match: 5. The CDR3 has 15 amino acids. Germline V gene data show CDR1 as SGHRS and CDR2 as YFSETQ. Here the CDR3 DNA reads TGCGCCAGCAGCTTGCGGAGGACAGGGCCCTACGAGCAGTACTTC. Translated: CASSLRRTGPYEQYF.

The gene calls are TRBV29-1 and TRBJ1-1; the D gene is possibly TRBD1 (6 bases). Trimming took 6 bases from V and 5 from J, leaving 19 bases between them. This CDR3 is 14 amino acids long. The V gene's germline CDR1 is SQVTM and CDR2 ANQGSEA. DNA for the CDR3: TGCAGCGTGGCCCTTCGGCAGGGGAAGACTGAAGCTTTCTTT. As protein: CSVALRQGKTEAFF.

The rearrangement joins TRBV10-1 to TRBJ2-1; 10 nucleotides line up with TRBD2. V trimming: 2 bases; J trimming: 7 bases; junction bases outside the gene matches: 8. CDR3 size: 16 residues. Per the germline V gene, CDR1 is WNHNN and CDR2 is SYGVQD (reference sequence). The CDR3 reads CASSEPRTSGGNEQFF. The CDR3 region has the DNA TGCGCCAGCAGTGAGCCCCGGACTAGCGGTGGTAATGAGCAGTTCTTC.

This clone was counted a few times. The chain carries TRBV29-1 and TRBJ2-5, with a weak D call TRBD2 (7 bases). The germline V and J ends were trimmed by 3 bases and 0 bases, with 17 bases remaining between them. The CDR3 has 16 residues. The germline CDR1 and CDR2 sequences are SQVTM and ANQGSEA. The CDR3 is CSVESVRGPYQETQYF. DNA for the CDR3: TGCAGCGTTGAGAGTGTGCGGGGGCCCTACCAAGAGACCCAGTACTTC.

This clone was seen once. The chain employs TRBV7-2 and TRBJ1-2; 8 bases are shared with TRBD1. CDR3 size: 13 residues. Germline V lookup: CDR1 SGHTA, CDR2 FQGNSA. The V segment lost 6 bases and the J segment 4 bases; nucleotides outside the gene matches: 4. The CDR3 DNA reads TGTGCCAGCAGACTACAGGGGGGCTATGGCTACACCTTC. The encoded protein is CASRLQGGYGYTF.

This clone was detected once. This chain uses TRBV7-6 with TRBJ2-3, with 8 bases aligning to TRBD1. The CDR3 is 16 residues long. CDR1 is SGHVS and CDR2 is FNYEAQ in the germline V gene. V shed 4 bases, J shed 8 bases, and the junction held 14 bases outside the gene matches. The CDR3 loop reads CASSSRQGPRAGTQYF. DNA of the CDR3: TGTGCCAGCAGCTCGAGACAGGGGCCTCGGGCAGGTACGCAGTATTTT.

The chain joins TRBV7-2 to TRBJ2-2; D call uncertain. The V gene's germline CDR1 is SGHTA and CDR2 FQGNSA. V was trimmed by 4 bases and J by 10 bases, leaving 10 bases between them. The CDR3 has 12 residues. The CDR3 nucleotides are TGTGCCAGCAGCTGGCATGCCGCGGAGCTGTTTTTT. Protein: CASSWHAAELFF.

The chain recombines TRBV28 with TRBJ2-2, with TRBD2 as a possible D gene (6 bases). The germline V gene has CDR1 MDHEN and CDR2 SYDVKM. The CDR3 loop spans 16 amino acids. V was trimmed by 5 bases and J by 7 bases, leaving 20 bases between them. This chain's CDR3 is CASSLALDSYGGELFF. Here the CDR3 DNA reads TGTGCCAGCAGTCTAGCGTTGGACTCCTATGGCGGGGAGCTGTTTTTT. Full variable domain (outside the CDR3, taken from reference TRBV28 and TRBJ2-2): DVKVTQSSRYLVKRTGEKVFLECVQDMDHENMFWYRQDPGLGLRLIYFSYDVKMKEKGDIPEGYSVSREKKERFSLILESASTNQTSMYLCASSLALDSYGGELFFGEGSRLTVL.

This chain connects TRBV29-1 to TRBJ1-1, with TRBD1 matching over 7 bases. CDR1 and CDR2 from the germline V gene are SQVTM and ANQGSEA. The CDR3 consists of 19 residues. Unmatched junction bases numbered 25, after V lost 6 bases and J lost 3 bases. In nucleotides, the CDR3 is TGCAGCGTGATTCCCCGGGCCCTTTTTGAGCAGGGGGACGACACTGAAGCTTTCTTT. It specifies CSVIPRALFEQGDDTEAFF.

The chain links TRBV28 to TRBJ1-3; no firm D call. Germline V gene lookup returns CDR1 MDHEN and CDR2 SYDVKM. The V gene lost 7 bases and the J gene lost 0 bases, with 13 bases spanning the gap. This CDR3 contains 15 residues. CDR3 loop: CASTPTGTSGNTIYF. CDR3 nucleotide sequence: TGTGCCAGCACCCCAACCGGTACCTCTGGAAACACCATATATTTT.

The rearrangement uses TRBV6-5 and TRBJ1-2; TRBD1 matches 7 bases. Trimming at V came to 5 bases and at J to 3 bases, leaving 9 bases not matched to a gene. The CDR3 extends over 15 amino acids. Per germline, CDR1 MNHEY and CDR2 SVGAGI. The CDR3 reads CASSQTGVGDYGYTF. In DNA, the CDR3 is TGTGCCAGCAGTCAAACAGGGGTTGGGGACTATGGCTACACCTTC.

The chain employs TRBV4-1 and TRBJ1-4; D possibly corresponds to TRBD1 (5 bases). The CDR3 contains 14 residues. Looked up from germline, CDR1 is MGHRA and CDR2 is YSYEKL. The V gene lost 1 base and the J gene lost 7 bases, with 10 bases spanning the gap. CDR3 loop: CASSQVHGGEKLFF. The CDR3 nucleotides read TGCGCCAGCAGCCAAGTTCACGGGGGTGAAAAACTGTTTTTT.

This clone was detected only a few times. Other DNA sequences in the same sample also yield this CDR3. The chain carries TRBV2 and TRBJ1-2, with D unresolved. CDR3 size: 13 residues. Trimming pared 9 bases from V and 6 bases from J, leaving 17 bases between. Germline lookup yields CDR1 SNHLY and CDR2 FYNNEI. The CDR3: CASTSMGVNGYTF. For the CDR3, the DNA is TGTGCCAGTACATCGATGGGAGTGAATGGCTACACCTTC.

The chain joins TRBV7-8 to TRBJ1-1; 8 nucleotides align to TRBD1. With 5 bases clipped from V and 0 bases from J, the junction kept 2 bases outside the gene matches. Germline V lookup: CDR1 SGHVS, CDR2 FQNEAQ. The CDR3 sequence is 14 residues long. As DNA, the CDR3 is TGTGCCAGCAGCGCAGGGGGCGTGAACACTGAAGCTTTCTTT. Translated: CASSAGGVNTEAFF.

J is TRBJ1-5 and V is TRBV28; D not certain. The CDR3 is 11 amino acids. CDR1 MDHEN and CDR2 SYDVKM come from the germline V gene. CDR3 amino acids: CDANENQPQHF. The DNA for the CDR3 is TGTGACGCGAACGAAAATCAGCCCCAGCATTTT.

The V call is TRBV28, the J call TRBJ1-1; 9 bases are a match to TRBD1. Germline V gives CDR1 MDHEN, CDR2 SYDVKM. This CDR3 comprises 14 residues. J was trimmed by 7 bases and V by 2 bases; bases with no gene match: 5. The CDR3 reads CASSLTGGEVEAFF. The CDR3, as DNA: TGTGCCAGCAGTTTAACAGGGGGCGAAGTTGAAGCTTTCTTT.

This clone has more than one count but fewer than ten. The chain joins TRBV6-5 to TRBJ1-5, with D hard to call. The CDR3 runs to 15 residues. Germline V gene lookup returns CDR1 MNHEY and CDR2 SVGAGI. V was trimmed by 6 bases and J by 0 bases, leaving 12 bases between them. CDR3 protein: CASRVGRDSNQPQHF. In DNA, the CDR3 is TGTGCCAGCAGGGTTGGGCGGGATAGCAATCAGCCCCAGCATTTT.

V gene TRBV7-6 combines with J gene TRBJ1-6; D unresolved. This CDR3 spans 13 amino acids. Germline assignment: CDR1 SGHVS and CDR2 FNYEAQ. Trimming left V 4 bases short and J 2 bases short, with 3 bases between. CDR3 region: CASSSAYNSPLHF. CDR3 nucleotides: TGTGCCAGCAGCTCCGCCTATAATTCACCCCTCCACTTT.

The rearrangement uses TRBV18 and TRBJ2-1, with TRBD1 matching 8 bases. Germline trimming cut 4 bases from V and 11 bases from J; bases unmatched to any gene: 7. Germline CDR1 reads KGHSH; CDR2 reads LQKENI. The CDR3 length is 13 residues. The DNA for the CDR3 is TGTGCCAGCTCACTGGGACAGGAAACAAAGCAGTTCTTC. Amino acids: CASSLGQETKQFF.

The gene calls are TRBV19 and TRBJ1-1; the D gene is possibly TRBD1 (5 bases). The CDR3 sequence is 12 residues long. The germline V and J ends were trimmed by 10 bases and 7 bases, with 16 bases remaining between them. The V gene's germline CDR1 is LNHDA and CDR2 SQIVND (reference sequence). The CDR3 nucleotides are TGTGCCACTTATGGACAAATTTTTGAAGCTTTCTTT. Protein product: CATYGQIFEAFF. Using reference TRBV19 and TRBJ1-1 for the parts outside the CDR3, the full variable domain is DGGITQSPKYLFRKEGQNVTLSCEQNLNHDAMYWYRQDPGQGLRLIYYSQIVNDFQKGDIAEGYSVSREKKESFPLTVTSAQKNPTAFYLCATYGQIFEAFFGQGTRLTVV.

CDR3 residues: CACLQGNYGYTF. The CDR3 DNA reads TGTGCCTGTTTACAGGGTAACTATGGCTACACCTTC. V and J are TRBV30 and TRBJ1-2; D might be TRBD1 (6 bases). CDR1 is GTSNPN and CDR2 is SVGIG in the germline V gene (reference sequence). This CDR3 is 12 amino acids long. V was trimmed by 6 bases and J by 1 base, leaving 9 bases between them.

V is TRBV2 and J is TRBJ2-1, with D possibly being TRBD2 (6 bases). The CDR3 extends over 12 amino acids. The germline V and J ends were trimmed by 7 bases and 7 bases, with 11 bases remaining between them. The germline V gene encodes CDR1 SNHLY and CDR2 FYNNEI. The CDR3 region has the DNA TGTGCCAGCAACTGGGAGGTAAATGAGCAGTTCTTC. Amino acids: CASNWEVNEQFF.